Below are 8 T cell receptor beta chains sequenced from a single sample in a study of CD8 T cells in Susac syndrome. The RNA input was about 0.5 to 1 ug, and it was reverse transcribed with random hexamers. From the immunoSEQ multiplex PCR reads, TCRdb called clonotypes with MiXCR, one entry per CDR3 protein. There are some 120,000 distinct CDR3 sequences in the sample; 90% to 95% occur only once, and approximately 0.12% lies in the top ten. Sequencing was performed on CD4+ T cells from PBMCs. The receptors derive from a human donor in good health.

V usage is TRBV3-1 and J usage is TRBJ2-5, with TRBD2 identical over 8 bases. This CDR3 is 16 amino acids long. The germline V gene has CDR1 LGHDT and CDR2 YNNKEL (reference sequence). V shed 4 bases, J shed 4 bases, and the junction held 11 bases outside the gene matches. Here the CDR3 DNA reads TGTGCCAGCAGCCCACGGACTAGCAGGAGCAGAGAGACCCAGTACTTC. Translating it yields CASSPRTSRSRETQYF.

The J gene is TRBJ1-1, the V gene TRBV12-3 or TRBV12-4; D is undetermined. This CDR3 spans 15 amino acids. V was shortened by 2 bases and J by 1 base, with 11 bases between the two germline ends. The CDR3: CASSLSPRENTEAFF. The DNA for the CDR3 is TGTGCCAGCAGTTTATCCCCCCGGGAGAACACTGAAGCTTTCTTT.

The J gene is TRBJ2-4, the V gene TRBV5-1; possible D gene TRBD2, 6 bases. CDR3 length: 14 amino acids. Germline assignment: CDR1 SGHRS and CDR2 YFSETQ. Trimming left V 4 bases short and J 0 bases short, with 8 bases between. CDR3 DNA: TGCGCCAGCAGCGAGGGACTAGCCAAAAACATTCAGTACTTC. It codes for CASSEGLAKNIQYF.

The chain couples TRBV7-9 to TRBJ1-1; D possibly corresponds to TRBD1 (6 bases). V was shortened by 4 bases and J by 4 bases, with 16 bases between the two germline ends. Per germline, CDR1 SEHNR and CDR2 FQNEAQ (reference sequence). The CDR3 runs 15 residues. This chain's CDR3 is CASSYQTARGTEAFF. The CDR3 nucleotides are TGTGCCAGCAGCTACCAGACAGCCAGGGGCACTGAAGCTTTCTTT.

The chain joins TRBV29-1 to TRBJ2-3; either TRBD1 or TRBD2 may fit D (5 bases each). V lost 0 bases and J 0 bases, leaving 7 bases between the germline ends. Germline lookup yields CDR1 SQVTM and CDR2 ANQGSEA. The CDR3 consists of 14 residues. The CDR3 loop reads CSVEEGRSTDTQYF. In nucleotides, the CDR3 is TGCAGCGTTGAAGAGGGACGAAGCACAGATACGCAGTATTTT.

In this sample, this clonotype turned up once. The chain is built from TRBV7-9 and TRBJ2-5; 9 positions match TRBD2. Germline loops: CDR1 SEHNR, CDR2 FQNEAQ (reference sequence). Losses at the gene ends were 5 bases for V and 5 bases for J; bases not matched to a gene: 21. The CDR3 totals 19 residues. The CDR3 sequence is CASSPRKYRLAENVETQYF. The CDR3 DNA sequence: TGTGCCAGCAGCCCCCGAAAGTATCGACTAGCGGAGAATGTGGAGACCCAGTACTTC. Full variable domain (rest looked up from reference TRBV7-9 and TRBJ2-5): DTGVSQNPRHKITKRGQNVTFRCDPISEHNRLYWYRQTLGQGPEFLTYFQNEAQLEKSRLLSDRFSAERPKGSFSTLEIQRTEQGDSAMYLCASSPRKYRLAENVETQYFGPGTRLLVL.

The genes are TRBV5-4 and TRBJ2-7, with TRBD2 identical over 11 bases. V lost 5 bases to trimming and J lost 2 bases; unmatched junction nucleotides: 3. The CDR3 extends over 14 amino acids. The germline V gene encodes CDR1 SGHNT and CDR2 YYREEE (reference sequence). This CDR3 is CASSLLAGAYEQYF. CDR3 nucleotide sequence: TGTGCCAGCAGTTTACTAGCGGGGGCCTACGAGCAGTACTTC.

The J gene is TRBJ2-5, the V gene TRBV2, with D perhaps matching TRBD1 (6 bases). CDR3 length: 13 residues. Deletions cut 5 bases from V and 1 base from J, with 8 bases between. Germline CDR1 is SNHLY and CDR2 is FYNNEI. The CDR3, as DNA: TGTGCCAGCAGTATCAGGGGCCAAGAGACCCAGTACTTC. The encoded protein is CASSIRGQETQYF. The whole variable domain, remainder taken from reference TRBV2 and TRBJ2-5, is EPEVTQTPSHQVTQMGQEVILRCVPISNHLYFYWYRQILGQKVEFLVSFYNNEISEKSEIFDDQFSVERPDGSNFTLKIRSTKLEDSAMYFCASSIRGQETQYFGPGTRLLVL.